This T cell receptor (beta chain) was profiled in a study of T cells after yellow fever vaccination. The study's findings and limits: Compared with primary, the secondary response was weaker and peaked at day 5, not 15.

This clonotype was seen ten or more times. Its antigen is not identified. J gave up 3 bases and V 0 bases, and 12 bases lay outside the gene matches. The CDR3 runs to 18 residues. Germline assignment: CDR1 MGHRA and CDR2 YSYEKL. One entry per CDR3 protein results from TCRdb running MiXCR on the 5' RACE reads. The sample has some 340,000 distinct CDR3 sequences; 9.5% to 12% are singletons. The starting material was CD4+ T cells sorted from PBMCs, obtained 45 days after the yellow fever booster vaccination. The clonotype originates from a man younger than 30 who received the YFV17D yellow fever vaccine. The J gene is TRBJ2-5, the V gene TRBV4-1, with TRBD1 identical over 8 bases. Here the CDR3 reads CASSQDLLQGAREETQYF. Here the CDR3 DNA reads TGCGCCAGCAGCCAAGATTTGCTTCAGGGGGCGAGGGAAGAGACCCAGTACTTC.